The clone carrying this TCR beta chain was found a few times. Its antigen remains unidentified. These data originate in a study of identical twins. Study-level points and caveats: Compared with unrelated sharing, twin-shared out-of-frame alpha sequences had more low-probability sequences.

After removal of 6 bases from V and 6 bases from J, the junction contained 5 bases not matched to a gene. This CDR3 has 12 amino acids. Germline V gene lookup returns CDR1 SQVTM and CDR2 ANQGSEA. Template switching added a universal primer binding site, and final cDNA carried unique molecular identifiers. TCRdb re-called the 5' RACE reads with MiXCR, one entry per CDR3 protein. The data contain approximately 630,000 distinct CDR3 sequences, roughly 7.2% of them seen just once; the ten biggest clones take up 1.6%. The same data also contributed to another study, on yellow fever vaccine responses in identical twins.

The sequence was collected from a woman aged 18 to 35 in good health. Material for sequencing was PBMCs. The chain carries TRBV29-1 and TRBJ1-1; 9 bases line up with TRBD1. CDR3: CSVGQGNAEAFF. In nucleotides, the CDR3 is TGCAGCGTCGGACAGGGGAATGCTGAAGCTTTCTTT.